The text below deals with one TCR beta chain. Its target antigen remains unknown. Per-base quality was not reported, and no clone a single base away is much larger than it. Each collaborating institution followed its own protocols to collect whole blood in K2EDTA tubes. For TCRbeta analysis, collaborators shipped samples as frozen whole blood, isolated PBMCs, or DNA extracted from either of those sample types. V and J are truncated by 3 bases and 8 bases respectively, leaving an intervening sequence of 14 bases. The CDR1 and CDR2 encoded by the germline V gene are SQVTM and ANQGSEA. From the cysteine up to the phenylalanine, the CDR3 has a length of 13 residues. The CDR3 DNA has 39 bases and is translated from base 1. The immunoSEQ Assay, a bias-controlled multiplex PCR, was used to amplify TCRbeta CDR3 regions from genomic DNA. In the source study's methods: The number of nucleated cells in each sample was estimated from the amplification of reference gene primers within the assay. To quantify the absolute abundance of each unique TCRbeta CDR3 rearrangement, sequence reads were collapsed and filtered. For each sample, productive Simpson clonality was calculated as the square root of Simpson's diversity index across productive rearrangements. Drawn from immuneACCESS, this table holds only the in-frame rearrangements with V and J called that TCRdb kept. Clones are partly lost; checked studies trace under half to an unresolved V gene and leave the rest unexplained. The V and J calls and clone size come from that table; D and trimming were worked out from the DNA. The sample table contains roughly 36,000 clones; only one count was recorded for almost 85% of them. The ten largest clones capture around 6.6% of the sample.

This record belongs to a study of blood T cell repertoires in COVID-19 (dated by TCRdb to the early 2020s). Regarding the study in general: Samples from collaborators originated in the United States, Italy and Spain and spanned both the acute and convalescent phases of COVID-19. The material from the prospective study consisted of cDNA or gDNA derived from T cells, B-cell-depleted T cells, or PBMCs. The dataset comprised deeply sampled blood TCRbeta repertoires from subjects exposed to, actively infected with, or recovered from COVID-19. A freely available public database, intended as a resource for researchers studying the immune response to SARS-CoV-2, is where the repertoires were released. Samples were obtained from the ongoing ImmuneRACE study (first 160 participants) and from over 1,000 subjects provided by 6 global collaborators. Sample metadata almost always included a de-identified subject ID, COVID-19 status, age in years and sex. Where available, HLA class I and class II types were taken from metadata supplied by the sample provider and were not determined by assay-based typing. Beyond this particular receptor, the publication reports: Clinical and demographic metadata were provided uncurated, with the amount varying by source and participant.

Sequenced input: peripheral blood. The sequence joins TRBV29-1 to TRBJ2-1, with no confidently assigned D gene. This TCR was recovered from a man aged 60 to 75 with active COVID-19. The CDR3: CSVEPRNSYEQFF. The nucleotide sequence reads TGCAGCGTTGAGCCTAGGAACTCATATGAGCAGTTCTTC.